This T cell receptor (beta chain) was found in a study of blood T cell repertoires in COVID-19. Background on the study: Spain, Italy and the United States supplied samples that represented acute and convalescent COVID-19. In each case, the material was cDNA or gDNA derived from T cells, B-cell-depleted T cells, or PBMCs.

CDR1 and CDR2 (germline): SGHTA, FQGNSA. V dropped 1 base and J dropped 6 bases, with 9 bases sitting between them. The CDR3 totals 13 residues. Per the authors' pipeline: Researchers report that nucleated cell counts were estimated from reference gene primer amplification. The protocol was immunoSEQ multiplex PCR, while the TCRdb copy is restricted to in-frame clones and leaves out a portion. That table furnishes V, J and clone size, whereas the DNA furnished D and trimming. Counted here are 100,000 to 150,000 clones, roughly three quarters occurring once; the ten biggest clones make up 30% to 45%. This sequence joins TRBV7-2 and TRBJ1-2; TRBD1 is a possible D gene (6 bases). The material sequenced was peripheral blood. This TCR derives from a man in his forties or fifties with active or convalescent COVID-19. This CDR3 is CASSLDREDGYTF. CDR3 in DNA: TGTGCCAGCAGCTTAGACAGGGAAGATGGCTACACCTTC.